These T cell receptor beta chains were read from a single sample in a study of T cells in Graves' hyperthyroidism and ophthalmopathy. TCRdb independently ran MiXCR on the multiplex PCR reads; one entry per CDR3 protein. The table shows 500,000 to 600,000 distinct CDR3 sequences, with roughly 45% occurring only once. The sequenced material came from peripheral blood or thyroid tissue (not recorded which). The receptors here all came from an adult woman with Graves' disease, either hyperthyroidism or ophthalmopathy (not recorded which). The CDR3 runs from the conserved cysteine through the conserved F or W. The D gene is left open where the match is weak. Only part of the rows carry a size: once, few, many, or a class if the clone is expanded.

TRBV20-1	few	14	-	TRBJ1-2	TGCAGTGCTAGGACTGGGCTAAAGAACTATGGCTACACCTTC	CSARTGLKNYGYTF
TRBV29-1	many	14	-	TRBJ2-7	TGCAGCGTTGAATTCGGCAGCGGCTCCTACGAGCAGTACTTC	CSVEFGSGSYEQYF
TRBV20-1	-	15	-	TRBJ2-5	TGCAGTGCCAAGGCTAGGGGGGTAGGTCAAGAGACCCAGTACTTC	CSAKARGVGQETQYF
TRBV6-5	many	15	-	TRBJ1-1	TGTGCCAGCACTTTACCGATGGCTATGAACACTGAAGCTTTCTTT	CASTLPMAMNTEAFF
TRBV14	many	11	-	TRBJ1-1	TGTGCCAGCAGCCAGGCCTCTGAAGCTTTCTTT	CASSQASEAFF
TRBV4-2	many	14	-	TRBJ1-2	TGTGCCAGCAGCCAATCGACAGCTAACTATGGCTACACCTTC	CASSQSTANYGYTF
TRBV7-3	many	17	TRBD1	TRBJ1-2	TGTGCCAGCAGCTTAACCGGGACAGGGAACAGATTGGGCGGCTACACCTTC	CASSLTGTGNRLGGYTF
TRBV28	-	14	-	TRBJ2-7	TGTGCCAGCAGTTTAGTTCTAGAATCCTACGAGCAGTACTTC	CASSLVLESYEQYF
TRBV4-1	-	15	-	TRBJ2-7	TGCGCCAGCAGCCAAAATCCTAGCGCGACCTACGAGCAGTACTTC	CASSQNPSATYEQYF
TRBV7-2	many	16	-	TRBJ2-7	TGTGCCAGCAGCTTAGGTTATGGACAGAAAACCTACGAGCAGTACTTC	CASSLGYGQKTYEQYF
TRBV7-6	many	15	-	TRBJ2-7	TGTGCCAGCAGCGCCACCGCCGGGACGGTACACGTGCAGTACTTC	CASSATAGTVHVQYF
TRBV6-1	-	14	-	TRBJ2-7	TGTGCCAGCAGTAGCCAAAGACAGACCTACGAGCAGTACTTC	CASSSQRQTYEQYF
TRBV10-2	-	17	TRBD1	TRBJ2-5	TGCGCCAGCAGTGAAGGGACAGGGGGCCAAAGCCAAGAGACCCAGTACTTC	CASSEGTGGQSQETQYF
TRBV20-1	-	14	TRBD2	TRBJ2-3	TGCAGTGCTAGAGGGACTAGCGGGAGTGATACGCAGTATTTT	CSARGTSGSDTQYF
TRBV12-3/TRBV12-4	-	14	-	TRBJ1-5	TGTGCCAGCAGTTTAGTCCGGGCGGGTCAGCCCCAGCATTTT	CASSLVRAGQPQHF
TRBV20-1	-	12	TRBD1	TRBJ1-6	TGCAGCCAAACCCAGGGGGGTTCACCCCTCCACTTT	CSQTQGGSPLHF
TRBV20-1	many	16	-	TRBJ1-6	TGCAGTGCTAGAGATCGGGCGACCCTGGGAAATTCACCCCTCCACTTT	CSARDRATLGNSPLHF
TRBV15	-	16	TRBD1	TRBJ1-2	TGTGCCACCAGCACCGGGACAGGGGGTCACACCGATGGCTACACCTTC	CATSTGTGGHTDGYTF
TRBV29-1	-	13	-	TRBJ1-1	TGCAGCGTTGGTAAGGGGGGAGGCACTGAAGCTTTCTTT	CSVGKGGGTEAFF
TRBV5-5	many	13	-	TRBJ1-4	TGTGCCAGCAGCTTGCGTCCAACAGAAAAACTGTTTTTT	CASSLRPTEKLFF
TRBV2	many	14	-	TRBJ1-4	TGTGCCAGCAGTGCCGGGCAGCTTAATGAAAAACTGTTTTTT	CASSAGQLNEKLFF
TRBV7-9	-	15	TRBD1	TRBJ1-5	TGTGCCAGCAGATCAGGGGGCTATAGCAATCAGCCCCAGCATTTT	CASRSGGYSNQPQHF
TRBV20-1	-	14	-	TRBJ2-5	TGCAGTGCTAGAGGTCCGGGGGTTCAAGAGACCCAGTACTTC	CSARGPGVQETQYF
TRBV20-1	many	13	TRBD1	TRBJ2-7	TGCAGTGCTAGGGGACAGGGTCGCTACGAGCAGTACTTC	CSARGQGRYEQYF
TRBV7-9	-	16	TRBD2	TRBJ2-1	TGTGCCAGCAGCTCGAGAGGCGGGAGGCCTGTGAATGAGCAGTTCTTC	CASSSRGGRPVNEQFF
TRBV7-2	-	15	TRBD1	TRBJ1-5	TGTGCCAGCAGCTTAGGCGCAGGGGGCGATCAGCCCCAGCATTTT	CASSLGAGGDQPQHF
TRBV29-1	many	14	-	TRBJ2-2	TGCAGCGCTCGTGGGGGACTGAACACCGGGGAGCTGTTTTTT	CSARGGLNTGELFF
TRBV5-5	-	15	-	TRBJ1-1	TGCGCCAGCAGCCAGACGACATGGTCGGGAACTGAAGCTTTCTTT	CASSQTTWSGTEAFF
TRBV6-6	-	15	-	TRBJ1-2	TGTGCCAGCAGTCCCTCACACGGTACTAACTATGGCTACACCTTC	CASSPSHGTNYGYTF
TRBV7-9	-	15	TRBD2	TRBJ2-7	TGTGCCAGCAGTATCCTAGCGGGAGTGGGCTACGAGCAGTACTTC	CASSILAGVGYEQYF
TRBV5-1	-	15	TRBD2	TRBJ2-1	TGCGCCAGCAGCTTGGAACTAGCGGGAGGGGTGGAGCAGTTCTTC	CASSLELAGGVEQFF
TRBV9	-	13	-	TRBJ2-7	TGTGCCAGCAGTTTCCAGAGCTCCTACGAGCAGTACTTC	CASSFQSSYEQYF
TRBV25-1	-	14	-	TRBJ1-1	TGTGCCAGCAGTGTGCGGGGAATGAACACTGAAGCTTTCTTT	CASSVRGMNTEAFF
TRBV6-5	many	13	-	TRBJ2-7	TGTGCCAGCCGCGGGACAGCCCTATACGAGCAGTACTTC	CASRGTALYEQYF